These 26 T cell receptor beta chains were sequenced from one sample in a study of blood T cell repertoires in COVID-19. Clones were read by immunoSEQ multiplex PCR, and TCRdb kept only the in-frame ones, dropping some. The sample lists over 40,000 clones, approximately 86% seen once, with around 3% in the top ten. Material: peripheral blood. The receptors come from a woman aged 80 or older with acute or convalescent COVID-19.

The gene calls are TRBV11-1 and TRBJ2-7, with 8 bases identical to TRBD1. The germline CDR1 and CDR2 sequences are SGHAT and FQDESV (reference sequence). The CDR3 spans 13 residues. V trimming: 3 bases; J trimming: 7 bases; junction bases outside the gene matches: 5. The CDR3 sequence: CASSFQGAFEQYF. Written as DNA, the CDR3 is TGTGCCAGCAGCTTTCAGGGGGCGTTTGAGCAGTACTTC.

The chain recombines TRBV30 with TRBJ2-2; 10 bases fit TRBD2. Trimming at V came to 7 bases and at J to 2 bases, leaving 4 bases not matched to a gene. Germline V lookup: CDR1 GTSNPN, CDR2 SVGIG (reference sequence). The CDR3 has 14 amino acids. The DNA for the CDR3 is TGTGCCTCAAAGCGGGGGGGCAACACCGGGGAGCTGTTTTTT. Its protein product is CASKRGGNTGELFF.

CDR3 loop: CASSSQGGSNQPQHF. CDR3 bases: TGTGCCAGCAGTAGTCAGGGTGGAAGCAATCAGCCCCAGCATTTT. This rearrangement joins TRBV6-6 to TRBJ1-5; D possibly corresponds to TRBD1 (5 bases). CDR1 MNHNY and CDR2 SVGAGI come from the germline V gene (reference sequence). Trimming took 5 bases from V and 1 from J, leaving 12 bases between them. This CDR3 is built from 15 residues.

The V gene is TRBV30, the J gene TRBJ2-7; the match to TRBD1 covers 9 bases. This CDR3 region has 13 residues. Germline lookup yields CDR1 GTSNPN and CDR2 SVGIG (reference sequence). Trimming cost V 3 bases and J 3 bases; bases outside gene matches: 3. The CDR3 nucleotides are TGTGCCTGGAGCGGGACAGGGCTCTACGAGCAGTACTTC. Translated: CAWSGTGLYEQYF.

This chain connects TRBV21-1 to TRBJ1-1. TRBV21-1 is tagged as a pseudogene. The CDR3 extends over 15 amino acids. CDR3 in amino acids: CASSKVFSPGLRAFF. The DNA for the CDR3 is TGTGCCAGCAGCAAAGTGTTTTCACCGGGACTACGAGCTTTCTTT.

The chain carries TRBV28 and TRBJ2-3; the match to TRBD1 covers 11 bases. The junction had 11 bases not matched to a gene; V was cut back by 4 bases and J by 8 bases. Germline assignment: CDR1 MDHEN and CDR2 SYDVKM. The CDR3 spans 16 residues. The CDR3 region has the DNA TGTGCCAGCAGTTCGGGACAGGGGGGAAATATGGTTACGCAGTATTTT. This encodes CASSSGQGGNMVTQYF.

The CDR3 nucleotides are TGTGCCAGCAGCCAAAGACAGGGTATGAGTGGCACTGAAGCTTTCTTT. Translated: CASSQRQGMSGTEAFF. The rearrangement joins TRBV3-1 (or the pseudogene TRBV3-2) to TRBJ1-1; TRBD1 matches 7 bases. V dropped 2 bases and J dropped 4; count of bases not matched to a gene: 10. Germline lookup yields CDR1 LGHDT and CDR2 YNNKEL (reference sequence). This CDR3 contains 16 residues.

The chain has TRBV27 and TRBJ1-1; 7 nucleotides line up with TRBD1. The CDR3 is 15 amino acids. CDR1 and CDR2 (germline): MNHEY, SMNVEV (reference sequence). The V and J ends lost 3 bases and 1 base, in that order; junction bases with no gene match: 5. The CDR3 spells CASSFLGQKNTEAFF. In DNA form, the CDR3 reads TGTGCCAGCAGTTTCCTGGGACAGAAGAACACTGAAGCTTTCTTT.

The rearrangement uses TRBV5-6 and TRBJ2-3; 8 nucleotides align to TRBD2. The CDR3 has 19 residues. V was pared by 1 base and J by 4 bases, with 17 bases of the junction left unmatched. Germline assignment: CDR1 SGHDT and CDR2 YYEEEE. Here the CDR3 reads CASSLYWGTGGTGADTQYF. CDR3 nucleotides: TGTGCCAGCAGCTTGTACTGGGGGACGGGAGGGACGGGCGCAGATACGCAGTATTTT.

The J gene is TRBJ2-3, the V gene TRBV7-2; D is unclear. CDR3 length equals 12 residues. Germline CDR1 SGHTA, CDR2 FQGNSA. Deletions cut 3 bases from V and 2 bases from J, with 3 bases between. The CDR3 protein is CASSFYTDTQYF. DNA for the CDR3: TGTGCCAGCAGCTTTTACACAGATACGCAGTATTTT.

The V gene is TRBV6-5, the J gene TRBJ1-1, with D unclear. Germline lookup yields CDR1 MNHEY and CDR2 SVGAGI. Trimming cost V 4 bases and J 3 bases, with 12 bases left between them. The CDR3 runs to 14 residues. The CDR3 coding sequence is TGTGCCAGCAGTTCTCGTCTCATAGACACTGAAGCTTTCTTT. Encoded protein: CASSSRLIDTEAFF.

This clone was counted between two and nine times. The V gene is TRBV6-5, the J gene TRBJ1-4; tentative D call: TRBD1 (5 bases). The V gene's germline CDR1 is MNHEY and CDR2 SVGAGI. The CDR3 contains 14 residues. Trimming pared 7 bases from V and 7 bases from J, leaving 16 bases between. The CDR3 DNA sequence: TGTGCCAGCACCATGACACTGGGGGGTGAAAAACTGTTTTTT. Amino acid sequence: CASTMTLGGEKLFF.

The chain combines TRBV27 with TRBJ2-2; the D gene is possibly TRBD1 (5 bases). Germline CDR1 and CDR2: MNHEY and SMNVEV (reference sequence). The CDR3 sequence is 15 residues long. The V and J ends lost 5 bases and 3 bases respectively, with 13 bases between them. The CDR3 nucleotides read TGTGCCAGCAGTCCTGGGGCAGAGTACACCGGGGAGCTGTTTTTT. Protein product: CASSPGAEYTGELFF.

The V call is TRBV7-9, the J call TRBJ2-1; tentative D call: TRBD1 (6 bases). Looked up from germline, CDR1 is SEHNR and CDR2 is FQNEAQ (reference sequence). CDR3 size: 13 residues. Trimming cost V 5 bases and J 7 bases, with 12 bases left between them. Here the CDR3 reads CASSLQGRNEQFF. The CDR3 nucleotides are TGTGCCAGCAGCCTACAGGGCAGAAATGAGCAGTTCTTC.

DNA for the CDR3: TGTGCCAGCAGGGCGTACAGGGGTAATTCACCCCTCCACTTT. It yields the protein CASRAYRGNSPLHF. The V call is TRBV6-5, the J call TRBJ1-6; 7 bases line up with TRBD1. This CDR3 comprises 14 residues. CDR1 MNHEY and CDR2 SVGAGI come from the germline V gene. Unmatched junction bases numbered 5, after V lost 6 bases and J lost 6 bases.

CDR3 sequence reads: CASSQASGYTF. The DNA of the CDR3 is TGTGCCAGCAGCCAAGCAAGCGGCTACACCTTC. The V gene is TRBV4-2, the J gene TRBJ1-2; D gene unclear. The ends were cut back, 1 base at V and 8 bases at J, with 5 bases in the middle. Germline V CDR1 and CDR2: LGHNA, YNFKEQ. This CDR3 spans 11 amino acids.

V gene TRBV9 combines with J gene TRBJ2-2; tentative D call: TRBD2 (6 bases). This CDR3 is built from 15 residues. Germline V gene sequence: CDR1 SGDLS, CDR2 YYNGEE. Trimming stripped 0 bases from V and 5 bases from J, with 11 bases between. CDR3 nucleotide sequence: TGTGCCAGCAGCGTAGGGGGCCTAGCGACCGGGGAGCTGTTTTTT. It translates to CASSVGGLATGELFF.

This CDR3 is CASSETGGRNQPQHF. CDR3 bases: TGTGCCAGCAGTGAGACAGGGGGCCGCAATCAGCCCCAGCATTTT. This sequence joins TRBV2 and TRBJ1-5, with TRBD1 matching over 10 bases. Per germline, CDR1 SNHLY and CDR2 FYNNEI. The trim removed 3 bases at V and 2 bases at J, leaving 1 base unmatched. The CDR3 extends over 15 amino acids.

The genes are TRBV27 and TRBJ1-4, with D possibly TRBD1 on 6 matching bases. V shed 4 bases and J shed 5 bases, with 17 bases lying between them. Germline V gene data show CDR1 as MNHEY and CDR2 as SMNVEV (reference sequence). The CDR3 is 16 amino acids. This CDR3 is CASSSQGWGQNEKLFF. The CDR3, as DNA: TGTGCCAGCAGTTCTCAGGGGTGGGGACAAAATGAAAAACTGTTTTTT.

This chain links TRBV5-6 with TRBJ2-1; 9 positions match TRBD1. The junction had 4 bases not matched to a gene; V was cut back by 3 bases and J by 6 bases. The CDR3 totals 14 residues. Looked up from germline, CDR1 is SGHDT and CDR2 is YYEEEE. CDR3 DNA: TGTGCCAGCAGCTCCGGGACAGGGTCCAATGAGCAGTTCTTC. Translated, it gives CASSSGTGSNEQFF.

The rearrangement uses TRBV3-1 (or the pseudogene TRBV3-2) and TRBJ2-3; 15 bases match TRBD2. Germline assignment: CDR1 LGHDT and CDR2 YNNKEL (reference sequence). The CDR3 contains 19 residues. J was trimmed by 2 bases and V by 3 bases; bases with no gene match: 9. The CDR3 sequence: CASSQTGLAGGRDTDTQYF. In DNA form, the CDR3 reads TGTGCCAGCAGCCAGACAGGACTAGCGGGGGGGCGAGACACAGATACGCAGTATTTT.

This rearrangement joins TRBV5-5 to TRBJ2-7, with 9 bases fitting TRBD2. Germline loops: CDR1 SGHKS, CDR2 YYEKEE (reference sequence). The CDR3 is made up of 15 amino acids. The V gene end was trimmed by 0 bases and the J gene end by 7 bases; junction bases not matched to a gene: 8. The CDR3 bases are TGTGCCAGCAGCTTGGCGGCGGGGGGGCCGGGTGAGCAGTACTTC. This codes for CASSLAAGGPGEQYF.

The chain recombines TRBV2 with TRBJ2-3, with 8 bases aligning to TRBD2. The CDR3 is made up of 15 amino acids. Germline CDR1 is SNHLY and CDR2 is FYNNEI. V trimming: 4 bases; J trimming: 1 base; junction bases outside the gene matches: 4. The CDR3 DNA follows: TGTGCCAGCAGTGGGAGGCGGGGGGGCACAGATACGCAGTATTTT. It specifies CASSGRRGGTDTQYF. The full variable domain, with the rest looked up from reference TRBV2 and TRBJ2-3, is EPEVTQTPSHQVTQMGQEVILRCVPISNHLYFYWYRQILGQKVEFLVSFYNNEISEKSEIFDDQFSVERPDGSNFTLKIRSTKLEDSAMYFCASSGRRGGTDTQYFGPGTRLTVL.

V usage is TRBV6-1 and J usage is TRBJ2-7, with D possibly being TRBD1 (5 bases). This CDR3 is built from 15 residues. The V and J ends lost 1 base and 2 bases respectively, with 12 bases between them. Germline CDR1 MNHNS, CDR2 SASEGT. The CDR3 DNA is TGTGCCAGCAGTGAAGACTCTGGGGCGACCTACGAGCAGTACTTC. Encoded protein: CASSEDSGATYEQYF.

The CDR3 DNA is TGTGCCAGCACCCGGGACAGGGGGGCCACAGATACGCAGTATTTT. Protein product: CASTRDRGATDTQYF. The chain joins TRBV2 to TRBJ2-3; 11 positions agree with TRBD1. CDR1 and CDR2 (germline): SNHLY, FYNNEI. The CDR3 runs 15 residues. The trim removed 7 bases at V and 2 bases at J, leaving 5 bases unmatched.

This chain connects TRBV30 to TRBJ2-2, with 7 bases identical to TRBD1. The CDR3 runs 15 residues. Germline-derived CDR1 and CDR2 are GTSNPN and SVGIG (reference sequence). With V trimmed by 3 bases and J by 0 bases, 4 bases remained unmatched. The CDR3 sequence: CAWSLGQTNTGELFF. The CDR3 DNA sequence: TGTGCCTGGAGCCTGGGACAGACGAACACCGGGGAGCTGTTTTTT.